Below are 22 T cell receptor beta chains sequenced from a single sample in a study of cytomegalovirus exposure and HLA in healthy donors. The PCR contained 60 Vbeta and 13 Jbeta primers. The method was immunoSEQ multiplex PCR; TCRdb's version includes in-frame clones alone and lacks a portion of them. The table shows some 180,000 clones, with about four fifths occurring only once. What was sequenced was PBMCs. All receptors come from a woman aged 25-40 years in good health and CMV-seronegative.

J is TRBJ1-1 and V is TRBV5-1; TRBD1 aligns across 10 bases. Germline V lookup: CDR1 SGHRS, CDR2 YFSETQ. The CDR3 extends over 14 amino acids. The ends lost 4 bases at V and 4 bases at J; junction bases unmatched: 4. Here the CDR3 reads CASSTGTGVTEAFF. In nucleotides, the CDR3 is TGCGCCAGCAGCACCGGGACAGGGGTCACTGAAGCTTTCTTT.

In this sample, this clone turned up once. The genes are TRBV5-1 and TRBJ2-7; weak D call: TRBD1 (6 bases). From germline, CDR1 is SGHRS and CDR2 YFSETQ. Trimming removed 0 bases from V and 6 bases from J, with 16 bases in between. The CDR3 has 15 amino acids. The CDR3 region has the DNA TGCGCCAGCAGCTTGGATACAGGGTCGTCTGGCGAGCAGTACTTC. This sequence encodes CASSLDTGSSGEQYF. Complete variable domain (other parts from reference TRBV5-1 and TRBJ2-7): KAGVTQTPRYLIKTRGQQVTLSCSPISGHRSVSWYQQTPGQGLQFLFEYFSETQRNKGNFPGRFSGRQFSNSRSEMNVSTLELGDSALYLCASSLDTGSSGEQYFGPGTRLTVT.

This chain joins TRBV15 and TRBJ2-7; TRBD1 agrees at 7 bases. Germline V gene data show CDR1 as LNHNV and CDR2 as YYDKDF (reference sequence). The V segment lost 5 bases and the J segment 2 bases; nucleotides outside the gene matches: 3. The length of the CDR3 is 13 residues. The CDR3 reads CATSSGQAYEQYF. CDR3 DNA: TGTGCCACCAGCTCAGGACAGGCCTACGAGCAGTACTTC.

This clone was detected only a few times. The chain is built from TRBV6-6 and TRBJ2-3, with D tentatively TRBD2 (7 bases). Deletions cut 7 bases from V and 9 bases from J, with 20 bases between. The V gene's germline CDR1 is MNHNY and CDR2 SVGAGI (reference sequence). The CDR3 contains 14 residues. Here the CDR3 reads CASMGASGVRTQYF. The CDR3 DNA reads as TGTGCCAGCATGGGGGCTAGCGGAGTCAGAACGCAGTATTTT.

This sequence joins TRBV5-1 and TRBJ1-3; no clear D gene. The V and J ends lost 1 base and 0 bases respectively, with 11 bases between them. Germline V CDR1 and CDR2: SGHRS, YFSETQ. The CDR3 consists of 16 residues. CDR3 loop: CASSLLPQVSGNTIYF. The CDR3 coding sequence is TGCGCCAGCAGCTTGCTGCCCCAGGTCTCTGGAAACACCATATATTTT.

Concerning this clone itself: This same CDR3 is encoded by further DNA sequences in the sample. This chain uses TRBV30 with TRBJ2-2; D is uncertain. The CDR3 length is 11 residues. The germline V gene encodes CDR1 GTSNPN and CDR2 SVGIG (reference sequence). V lost 3 bases, J lost 6 bases, and 5 bases lay in between. CDR3: CAWRLAGELFF. Written as DNA, the CDR3 is TGTGCCTGGAGGCTAGCCGGGGAGCTGTTTTTT.

The chain uses TRBV7-2 and TRBJ2-5; 9 bases line up with TRBD2. V was pared by 3 bases and J by 7 bases, with 6 bases of the junction left unmatched. The germline CDR1 and CDR2 sequences are SGHTA and FQGNSA. The CDR3 has 14 residues. This chain's CDR3 is CASSLGGGAVTQYF. CDR3 nucleotides: TGTGCCAGCAGCTTGGGCGGGGGGGCGGTGACCCAGTACTTC.

This chain links TRBV5-1 with TRBJ2-5, with D perhaps TRBD1 (5 bases). The CDR3 sequence is 14 residues long. From germline, CDR1 is SGHRS and CDR2 YFSETQ. V gave up 1 base and J gave up 5 bases, with 12 bases separating them. The CDR3: CASSLPGMRETQYF. The CDR3 region has the DNA TGCGCCAGCAGCTTGCCAGGGATGCGGGAGACCCAGTACTTC.

This chain joins TRBV21-1 and TRBJ2-5; the D call of TRBD1 is as the table states it, not checked on the DNA. TRBV21-1 is a known pseudogene. The CDR3 totals 17 residues. The CDR3 bases are TGTGCCAGCAGCACAGAAGCGAGGGACAGGGTCCGGGAGACCCAGTACTTC. It translates to CASSTEARDRVRETQYF.

CDR3 in DNA: TGTGCCAGCAGTTACTTGTCAGGGCCGGATGGCTACACCTTC. Translating gives CASSYLSGPDGYTF. J is TRBJ1-2 and V is TRBV6-6; D possibly corresponds to TRBD1 (5 bases). The germline V and J ends were trimmed by 1 base and 6 bases, with 12 bases remaining between them. This CDR3 has 14 amino acids. Germline lookup yields CDR1 MNHNY and CDR2 SVGAGI (reference sequence).

This rearrangement joins TRBV9 to TRBJ1-1; D is unresolved. From germline, CDR1 is SGDLS and CDR2 YYNGEE. The length of the CDR3 is 13 residues. Trimming took 4 bases from V and 0 from J, leaving 7 bases between them. The CDR3 DNA reads TGTGCCAGCAGCTCACACCTGAACACTGAAGCTTTCTTT. It encodes CASSSHLNTEAFF. Looking up the rest from reference TRBV9 and TRBJ1-1 gives the full variable domain: DSGVTQTPKHLITATGQRVTLRCSPRSGDLSVYWYQQSLDQGLQFLIQYYNGEERAKGNILERFSAQQFPDLHSELNLSSLELGDSALYFCASSSHLNTEAFFGQGTRLTVV.

The chain employs TRBV4-3 and TRBJ1-2; possible D gene TRBD1, 6 bases. CDR1 is LGHNA, CDR2 YSLEER, per germline. The CDR3 covers 14 residues. The V and J ends lost 5 bases and 4 bases respectively, with 14 bases between them. The CDR3 spells CASSGGGSPYGYTF. DNA of the CDR3: TGCGCCAGCAGCGGGGGGGGCTCACCCTATGGCTACACCTTC.

This clone is a singleton in its sample. V and J are TRBV9 and TRBJ1-1, with 9 positions matching TRBD1. Per the germline V gene, CDR1 is SGDLS and CDR2 is YYNGEE. The CDR3 spans 13 residues. J lost 10 bases, V lost 4 bases, and 8 bases had no gene match. The CDR3 DNA reads as TGTGCCAGCAGCACGACAGGGGGTTTCGTAGCTTTCTTT. Its protein is CASSTTGGFVAFF. The full variable domain, in which reference TRBV9 and TRBJ1-1 provide the parts outside the CDR3, is DSGVTQTPKHLITATGQRVTLRCSPRSGDLSVYWYQQSLDQGLQFLIQYYNGEERAKGNILERFSAQQFPDLHSELNLSSLELGDSALYFCASSTTGGFVAFFGQGTRLTVV.

This rearrangement joins TRBV9 to TRBJ1-6, with TRBD1 identical over 7 bases. Trimming cost V 0 bases and J 7 bases; bases outside gene matches: 4. The length of the CDR3 is 15 residues. Germline assignment: CDR1 SGDLS and CDR2 YYNGEE. CDR3 residues: CASSVGPGGNSPLHF. CDR3 in DNA: TGTGCCAGCAGCGTAGGTCCAGGGGGAAATTCACCCCTCCACTTT.

CDR3 sequence reads: CASSLAGGTTNEKLFF. The CDR3 DNA is TGTGCCAGCAGCTTGGCCGGCGGGACAACTAATGAAAAACTGTTTTTT. The V gene is TRBV5-4, the J gene TRBJ1-4; D remains ambiguous. The ends were cut back, 0 bases at V and 0 bases at J, with 9 bases in the middle. The length of the CDR3 is 16 residues. The germline CDR1 and CDR2 sequences are SGHNT and YYREEE (reference sequence).

This clone was seen a few times. The chain links TRBV7-8 to TRBJ2-5, with a tentative D call TRBD2 (6 bases). V was clipped by 1 base and J by 0 bases, with 9 bases between them. Germline loops: CDR1 SGHVS, CDR2 FQNEAQ. CDR3 length equals 15 residues. The CDR3 bases are TGTGCCAGCAGCTTAGTCGGGGGAAACCAAGAGACCCAGTACTTC. Its translation is CASSLVGGNQETQYF.

The rearrangement links TRBV5-1 to TRBJ2-7; TRBD1 matches at 10 bases. V was pared by 3 bases and J by 9 bases, with 15 bases of the junction left unmatched. Germline CDR1 SGHRS, CDR2 YFSETQ. The CDR3 extends over 16 amino acids. The CDR3 region has the DNA TGCGCCAGCAGCTCTGCCTTGGGACAGGGGAAAGAGGGGCAGTACTTC. Protein product: CASSSALGQGKEGQYF.

With regard to this clone: Other DNA sequences within the sample encode an identical CDR3. The chain is built from TRBV6-5 and TRBJ1-1; 9 bases fit TRBD1. In germline, CDR1 is MNHEY, CDR2 SVGAGI. After removal of 6 bases from V and 2 bases from J, the junction contained 4 bases not matched to a gene. This CDR3 region has 14 residues. The DNA for the CDR3 is TGTGCCAGCAGCTATACAGGGGGCAACACTGAAGCTTTCTTT. Its translation: CASSYTGGNTEAFF.

CDR3 loop: CASSFSGQSGETQYF. The CDR3 DNA reads TGTGCCAGCAGCTTTTCCGGCCAGTCCGGGGAGACCCAGTACTTC. The V and J genes are TRBV7-2 and TRBJ2-5; D is ambiguous. Germline CDR1 reads SGHTA; CDR2 reads FQGNSA. The CDR3 has 15 residues. With 3 bases removed from V and 5 bases from J, the gap between germline ends came to 16 bases.

This clone was seen just once. In DNA form, the CDR3 reads TGTGCCAGCTCACCAATCCCCGGACAGCTCACAGATACGCAGTATTTT. It specifies CASSPIPGQLTDTQYF. The V gene is TRBV18, the J gene TRBJ2-3; possible D gene TRBD1, 6 bases. The CDR3 is 16 residues long. Trimming took 2 bases from V and 2 from J, leaving 14 bases between them. Germline loops: CDR1 KGHSH, CDR2 LQKENI.

The chain links TRBV6-1 to TRBJ1-6, with a possible D match to TRBD1 (6 bases). V was pared by 10 bases and J by 6 bases, with 19 bases between. CDR3 length equals 15 residues. Germline V gene sequence: CDR1 MNHNS, CDR2 SASEGT. CDR3 residues: CATTVRTAPNSPLHF. The CDR3 DNA is TGTGCCACAACGGTTAGGACAGCGCCTAATTCACCCCTCCACTTT.

This clone was seen a single time. The rearrangement links TRBV7-8 to TRBJ1-5, with D tentatively TRBD1 (6 bases). The CDR3 loop spans 17 amino acids. In germline, CDR1 is SGHVS, CDR2 FQNEAQ. V was clipped by 2 bases and J by 0 bases, with 14 bases between them. The CDR3: CASSLTQGTYSNQPQHF. The DNA of the CDR3 is TGTGCCAGCAGCTTAACACAGGGAACTTATAGCAATCAGCCCCAGCATTTT.